Following are 12 T cell receptor beta chains from one sample sequenced in a study of human T cells and chemical hapten exposure. A single record per CDR3 protein comes from TCRdb applying MiXCR to the RACE reads. The repertoire includes 34,000 or so distinct CDR3 sequences, around a tenth of them detected once, and roughly a quarter sits in the top ten. Indicated time point: pre-sensitization, week 0. Sample treatment: therapeutic diphenylcyclopropenone sensitization with weekly scalp DPC. The authors' total RNA extraction used unfractionated whole blood. The material sequenced was whole blood, taken in connection with sensitization to the hapten diphenylcyclopropenone (DPC). The receptors shown here come from a man between 45 and 60 years old with alopecia areata. Some clones in this sample may be carry-over from other donors' samples.

The sample holds many counts of this clonotype. The rearrangement links TRBV6-1 to TRBJ2-5, with D tentatively TRBD2 (5 bases). CDR3 size: 14 residues. Germline CDR1 is MNHNS and CDR2 is SASEGT. V was shortened by 3 bases and J by 4 bases, with 12 bases between the two germline ends. The CDR3 spells CASSDSSGIETQYF. For the CDR3, the DNA is TGTGCCAGCAGTGATTCTTCGGGAATAGAGACCCAGTACTTC.

Remarks on this clonotype: This sequence may be a read error, since a much larger clone differs from it by one base. The chain is built from TRBV5-5 and TRBJ1-5; D ambiguous. The CDR3 has 15 residues. The V gene's germline CDR1 is SGHKS and CDR2 YYEKEE (reference sequence). V lost 4 bases and J 5 bases, leaving 16 bases between the germline ends. CDR3 in amino acids: CASSPIVVRDQPQHF. The CDR3 DNA follows: TGTGCCAGCAGCCCGATAGTCGTTCGGGATCAGCCCCAGCATTTT.

This clonotype has a count of ten or more. V and J are TRBV5-4 and TRBJ2-7; D remains unclear. Between the trimmed V and J ends, which lost 3 bases and 7 bases, there was a span of 11 bases. This CDR3 contains 12 residues. Germline V gene data show CDR1 as SGHNT and CDR2 as YYREEE (reference sequence). This CDR3 reads CASSSPGWEQYF. CDR3 DNA sequence: TGTGCCAGCAGCTCCCCCGGTTGGGAGCAGTACTTC.

Points on this clonotype: This sequence may be a read error, since a much larger clone differs from it by one base. Because it lacks the conserved phenylalanine or tryptophan at the end, this CDR3 is likely a read error. The chain recombines TRBV30 with TRBJ1-3, with D possibly TRBD1 on 6 matching bases. Germline CDR1 is GTSNPN and CDR2 is SVGIG (reference sequence). This CDR3 comprises 15 residues. V gave up 5 bases and J gave up 3 bases, with 17 bases separating them. The CDR3 bases are TGTGCCTGGGACCTATCAGGGGCGAGTGGAAACACCATATATTAT. This gives the protein CAWDLSGASGNTIYY.

This clonotype was found many times. The chain couples TRBV28 to TRBJ1-2; D remains ambiguous. The ends were cut back, 7 bases at V and 2 bases at J, with 17 bases in the middle. Germline V gene lookup returns CDR1 MDHEN and CDR2 SYDVKM. This CDR3 has 15 residues. DNA of the CDR3: TGTGCCAGCACCCCGGGGTCGTCAATAAACTATGGCTACACCTTC. It translates to CASTPGSSINYGYTF.

This clonotype was observed many times. The chain carries TRBV19 and TRBJ2-5; 9 bases fit TRBD1. Trimming removed 3 bases from V and 1 base from J; junction bases left unmatched: 3. CDR3 length: 15 residues. Germline V lookup: CDR1 LNHDA, CDR2 SQIVND (reference sequence). This CDR3 reads CASSIGTGTQETQYF. CDR3 nucleotide sequence: TGTGCCAGTAGTATCGGGACAGGGACCCAAGAGACCCAGTACTTC.

This clonotype came up many times. The chain is built from TRBV28 and TRBJ2-7; the D is unclear. The V end lost 2 bases, the J end lost 4 bases, and 6 bases lay between the germline ends. Germline V gene sequence: CDR1 MDHEN, CDR2 SYDVKM. This CDR3 has 12 amino acids. In DNA, the CDR3 is TGTGCCAGCAGTTTAGTGAGTTACGAGCAGTACTTC. This sequence encodes CASSLVSYEQYF.

This clonotype showed up many times. The chain combines TRBV7-8 with TRBJ2-2; TRBD1 matches 8 bases. J was trimmed by 0 bases and V by 2 bases; bases with no gene match: 2. There are 16 residues in the CDR3. Germline assignment: CDR1 SGHVS and CDR2 FQNEAQ. In nucleotides, the CDR3 is TGTGCCAGCAGCTTAAGGACAGGGACGAACACCGGGGAGCTGTTTTTT. It translates to CASSLRTGTNTGELFF. The full variable domain, its missing parts supplied by reference TRBV7-8 and TRBJ2-2, is GAGVSQSPRYKVAKRGQDVALRCDPISGHVSLFWYQQALGQGPEFLTYFQNEAQLDKSGLPSDRFFAERPEGSVSTLKIQRTQQEDSAVYLCASSLRTGTNTGELFFGEGSRLTVL.

This chain uses TRBV28 with TRBJ1-1; D is uncertain. The V end lost 5 bases, the J end lost 3 bases, and 10 bases lay between the germline ends. Germline V gene sequence: CDR1 MDHEN, CDR2 SYDVKM. CDR3 length: 13 amino acids. CDR3 amino acids: CASSHLQYTEAFF. CDR3 sequence (DNA): TGTGCCAGCAGTCACTTACAGTACACTGAAGCTTTCTTT.

This clonotype was picked up many times. The chain recombines TRBV20-1 with TRBJ1-1, with D hard to call. The ends were cut back, 1 base at V and 1 base at J, with 4 bases in the middle. The CDR3 totals 12 residues. Per the germline V gene, CDR1 is DFQATT and CDR2 is SNEGSKA (reference sequence). The CDR3 DNA is TGCAGTGCTAGAGGGCAGAACACTGAAGCTTTCTTT. Protein: CSARGQNTEAFF.

On this clonotype itself: A much larger clonotype is one base distant, so this may be a read error. It is likely a read error, because the conserved phenylalanine at the end of the CDR3 is missing. The chain is built from TRBV24-1 and TRBJ2-3, with TRBD2 matching over 12 bases. The CDR3 contains 17 residues. Germline loops: CDR1 KGHDR, CDR2 SFDVKD. With V trimmed by 2 bases and J by 2 bases, 4 bases remained unmatched. CDR3 loop: CATSDSTSGRLTDTQYY. CDR3 sequence (DNA): TGTGCCACCAGTGATTCGACTAGCGGGAGACTCACAGATACGCAGTATTAT.

In this sample, this clonotype turned up many times. The V call is TRBV7-2, the J call TRBJ2-1, with TRBD1 matching over 12 bases. The CDR3 has 14 amino acids. Looked up from germline, CDR1 is SGHTA and CDR2 is FQGNSA. The trim removed 5 bases at V and 9 bases at J, leaving 5 bases unmatched. CDR3 DNA: TGTGCCAGCAGCCCCGGGACAGGGGGCGGTGAGCAGTTCTTC. As protein: CASSPGTGGGEQFF.